What follows are 5 T cell receptor beta chains derived from one specimen sequenced in a study of blood T cell repertoires in COVID-19. Method: immunoSEQ multiplex PCR; TCRdb's copy keeps in-frame clones and lacks some. The table lists fewer than 20,000 clones, about 86% of them singletons. The sample comprised peripheral blood. Every receptor here comes from a human donor in a cohort sampled during active COVID-19.

The chain links TRBV7-8 to TRBJ2-7; TRBD2 matches at 13 bases. The V gene end was trimmed by 5 bases and the J gene end by 7 bases; junction bases not matched to a gene: 8. Germline loops: CDR1 SGHVS, CDR2 FQNEAQ. CDR3 length: 15 residues. The CDR3 protein is CASSIGLAGVREQYF. The DNA of the CDR3 is TGTGCCAGCAGCATCGGACTAGCGGGAGTACGGGAGCAGTACTTC. Complete variable domain (other parts from reference TRBV7-8 and TRBJ2-7): GAGVSQSPRYKVAKRGQDVALRCDPISGHVSLFWYQQALGQGPEFLTYFQNEAQLDKSGLPSDRFFAERPEGSVSTLKIQRTQQEDSAVYLCASSIGLAGVREQYFGPGTRLTVT.

The chain carries TRBV28 and TRBJ1-3; possible D gene TRBD1, 6 bases. The V gene's germline CDR1 is MDHEN and CDR2 SYDVKM. Trimming took 6 bases from V and 0 from J, leaving 9 bases between them. This CDR3 region has 14 residues. The CDR3 nucleotides are TGTGCCAGCAGGCAGGGGAGCTCTGGAAACACCATATATTTT. Translation gives CASRQGSSGNTIYF.

The chain recombines TRBV10-3 with TRBJ2-1, with 7 bases aligning to TRBD2. CDR1 is ENHRY and CDR2 is SYGVKD in the germline V gene. Trimming cost V 6 bases and J 6 bases; bases outside gene matches: 17. The CDR3 totals 17 residues. In DNA form, the CDR3 reads TGTGCCATCAGCTCGTCGACCGGCGGGAGTATTATCAATGAGCAGTTCTTC. Protein product: CAISSSTGGSIINEQFF.

Here the CDR3 DNA reads TGTGCCAGTAGTATTCTTATCACAGATACGCAGTATTTT. Protein product: CASSILITDTQYF. V and J are TRBV19 and TRBJ2-3; no definite D call. The germline CDR1 and CDR2 sequences are LNHDA and SQIVND (reference sequence). This CDR3 has 13 amino acids. V dropped 3 bases and J dropped 2 bases, with 6 bases sitting between them.

For the CDR3, the DNA is TGTGCTAGTGGGAATGACAGGGGCGGAAGGGGCCTGACCCAGTACTTC. This translates into CASGNDRGGRGLTQYF. The chain joins TRBV12-5 to TRBJ2-5; 8 nucleotides match TRBD1. The germline V gene has CDR1 LGHNT and CDR2 FRNRAP. V lost 6 bases and J lost 7; bases outside the gene matches: 16. The CDR3 is 16 amino acids.